The next 19 T cell receptor beta chains were all read from a single sample in a study of radiotherapy plus CTLA-4 blockade in lung cancer. Some clones are missing from TCRdb's copy, which holds only in-frame ones; the method was immunoSEQ multiplex PCR. Among around 59,000 clones listed, around 74% were seen once. The sequencing used peripheral blood, collected from a patient treated with radiotherapy plus ipilimumab. These receptors were obtained from a human donor with non-small cell lung cancer whose response to radiotherapy plus ipilimumab could not be evaluated.

The V call is TRBV7-9, the J call TRBJ2-5; the match to TRBD1 covers 7 bases. Germline lookup yields CDR1 SEHNR and CDR2 FQNEAQ (reference sequence). The CDR3 extends over 14 amino acids. J gave up 6 bases and V 5 bases, and 9 bases lay outside the gene matches. The CDR3 spells CASSPRTGPKTQYF. The CDR3 DNA reads TGTGCCAGCAGCCCACGGACAGGCCCTAAGACCCAGTACTTC.

The chain employs TRBV5-1 and TRBJ1-1; D remains unclear. CDR1 is SGHRS, CDR2 YFSETQ, per germline. The V and J ends lost 0 bases and 0 bases respectively, with 9 bases between them. The CDR3 length is 15 residues. The CDR3 is CASSLDTVLNTEAFF. The CDR3 DNA follows: TGCGCCAGCAGCTTGGACACAGTCTTGAACACTGAAGCTTTCTTT.

This chain links TRBV19 with TRBJ2-5, with 8 bases identical to TRBD1. The CDR3 totals 15 residues. V was pared by 5 bases and J by 4 bases, with 9 bases of the junction left unmatched. CDR1 and CDR2 from the germline V gene are LNHDA and SQIVND (reference sequence). The CDR3 region has the DNA TGTGCCAGTAGTGTGGGACAGGTGGGCGGAGAGACCCAGTACTTC. Translated: CASSVGQVGGETQYF.

This clone was detected a few times. The gene calls are TRBV10-3 and TRBJ1-2; TRBD1 agrees at 10 bases. V lost 8 bases and J lost 7; bases outside the gene matches: 4. The CDR3 is 12 residues long. Germline-derived CDR1 and CDR2 are ENHRY and SYGVKD. DNA of the CDR3: TGTGCCATCGGGACAGGGGATTCTGGCTACACCTTC. Its protein is CAIGTGDSGYTF.

The chain uses TRBV5-1 and TRBJ1-6; D call uncertain. V gave up 1 base and J gave up 0 bases, with 8 bases separating them. The CDR3 sequence is 16 residues long. Germline assignment: CDR1 SGHRS and CDR2 YFSETQ. The CDR3, as DNA: TGCGCCAGCAGCTTGAGATGGAGCTCCTATAATTCACCCCTCCACTTT. This encodes CASSLRWSSYNSPLHF.

The rearrangement joins TRBV9 to TRBJ2-2, with D possibly TRBD1 on 5 matching bases. The CDR3 is 15 amino acids. V was clipped by 0 bases and J by 7 bases, with 13 bases between them. Germline assignment: CDR1 SGDLS and CDR2 YYNGEE. DNA for the CDR3: TGTGCCAGCAGCGTAGGACTCAGGGCGAACGGGGAGCTGTTTTTT. As protein: CASSVGLRANGELFF.

The chain carries TRBV19 and TRBJ2-2; TRBD2 agrees at 9 bases. The CDR3 runs to 14 residues. Per the germline V gene, CDR1 is LNHDA and CDR2 is SQIVND (reference sequence). Unmatched junction bases numbered 7, after V lost 7 bases and J lost 7 bases. CDR3 loop: CASKAGGPIGELFF. CDR3 DNA sequence: TGTGCCAGTAAGGCGGGGGGGCCGATCGGGGAGCTGTTTTTT.

This sequence joins TRBV19 and TRBJ1-2, with D hard to call. V dropped 11 bases and J dropped 2 bases, with 9 bases sitting between them. CDR1 is LNHDA, CDR2 SQIVND, per germline (reference sequence). This CDR3 region has 11 residues. The CDR3 DNA sequence: TGTGCCTCCCGTCAGAACTATGGCTACACCTTC. Its protein is CASRQNYGYTF.

This clone showed up just a few times. The rearrangement joins TRBV5-6 to TRBJ1-5, with D maybe TRBD1 (6 bases). The V gene's germline CDR1 is SGHDT and CDR2 YYEEEE. Deletions cut 1 base from V and 0 bases from J, with 11 bases between. CDR3 length: 16 residues. CDR3 sequence: CASSLWYRVSNQPQHF. The CDR3 region has the DNA TGTGCCAGCAGCTTGTGGTACAGGGTTAGCAATCAGCCCCAGCATTTT.

V and J are TRBV15 and TRBJ2-3; a possible D gene is TRBD2 (6 bases). This CDR3 is 15 amino acids long. Between the trimmed V and J ends, which lost 0 bases and 6 bases, there was a span of 13 bases. Germline V gene sequence: CDR1 LNHNV, CDR2 YYDKDF (reference sequence). CDR3 DNA sequence: TGTGCCACCAGCAGAGATGGCCAGGAGGGGGATACGCAGTATTTT. Its protein is CATSRDGQEGDTQYF.

The chain couples TRBV9 to TRBJ2-1; no clear D. Germline CDR1 reads SGDLS; CDR2 reads YYNGEE. The ends were cut back, 4 bases at V and 5 bases at J, with 16 bases in the middle. This CDR3 has 15 residues. CDR3 region: CASSPRMIQDNEQFF. The CDR3 coding sequence is TGTGCCAGCAGCCCACGCATGATTCAGGACAATGAGCAGTTCTTC.

This clone was picked up a small number of times. This chain joins TRBV6-6 and TRBJ2-7, with 8 bases identical to TRBD2. V was pared by 4 bases and J by 4 bases, with 9 bases of the junction left unmatched. CDR3 size: 15 residues. Germline assignment: CDR1 MNHNY and CDR2 SVGAGI (reference sequence). The CDR3 region is CASSLPMAGGYEQYF. In nucleotides, the CDR3 is TGTGCCAGCAGTTTGCCCATGGCGGGGGGATACGAGCAGTACTTC.

The chain has TRBV5-1 and TRBJ1-1; 8 bases are a match to TRBD1. The CDR3 length is 14 residues. The germline V gene has CDR1 SGHRS and CDR2 YFSETQ. J lost 7 bases, V lost 4 bases, and 9 bases had no gene match. Written as DNA, the CDR3 is TGCGCCAGCAGCATCCTGACAGGGGAGGGTGAAGCTTTCTTT. This encodes CASSILTGEGEAFF.

The chain has TRBV4-2 and TRBJ2-7, with 10 bases lining up with TRBD1. The CDR3 spans 14 residues. J gave up 6 bases and V 5 bases, and 7 bases lay outside the gene matches. Germline V lookup: CDR1 LGHNA, CDR2 YNFKEQ. The DNA for the CDR3 is TGTGCCAGCAGCTTTGGGACAGGGGCTCTCGAGCAGTACTTC. This sequence encodes CASSFGTGALEQYF.

The chain combines TRBV10-3 with TRBJ1-6; the match to TRBD1 covers 12 bases. V shed 5 bases, J shed 7 bases, and the junction held 9 bases outside the gene matches. Germline V CDR1 and CDR2: ENHRY, SYGVKD. The CDR3 has 17 residues. CDR3 in amino acids: CAISTGQGARNNSPLHF. The CDR3 DNA sequence: TGTGCCATCAGTACGGGACAGGGGGCCCGGAACAATTCACCCCTCCACTTT.

This clone was seen ten or more times. The V call is TRBV15, the J call TRBJ2-1, with D tentatively TRBD1 (6 bases). This CDR3 is built from 13 residues. The V end lost 9 bases, the J end lost 3 bases, and 12 bases lay between the germline ends. CDR1 is LNHNV and CDR2 is YYDKDF in the germline V gene (reference sequence). The CDR3 is CATSGDLYNEQFF. Here the CDR3 DNA reads TGTGCCACTTCAGGGGATCTCTACAATGAGCAGTTCTTC.

This clone has just one count. V gene TRBV5-1 combines with J gene TRBJ1-1; D call uncertain. This CDR3 contains 15 residues. Germline CDR1 SGHRS, CDR2 YFSETQ. V gave up 8 bases and J gave up 6 bases, with 23 bases separating them. CDR3 region: CASSRGLRLYSEAFF. The CDR3 DNA follows: TGCGCCAGTAGCCGAGGGCTACGTTTATACTCTGAAGCTTTCTTT.

The chain combines TRBV4-1 with TRBJ2-1; 8 nucleotides agree with TRBD2. CDR1 and CDR2 (germline): MGHRA, YSYEKL. Trimming removed 4 bases from V and 0 bases from J; junction bases left unmatched: 20. The CDR3 has 21 amino acids. CDR3 protein: CASSPGNSFRRGRSSYNEQFF. CDR3 nucleotide sequence: TGCGCCAGCAGCCCAGGCAATTCCTTTAGGCGCGGGAGGAGCTCCTACAATGAGCAGTTCTTC.

This clone has only a few counts. This chain joins TRBV7-9 and TRBJ1-5, with 7 bases fitting TRBD1. Looked up from germline, CDR1 is SEHNR and CDR2 is FQNEAQ (reference sequence). V lost 1 base to trimming and J lost 5 bases; unmatched junction nucleotides: 11. The CDR3 sequence is 17 residues long. CDR3 in DNA: TGTGCCAGCAGCTTAGGGGATCGGACAGGCTTGGATCAGCCCCAGCATTTT. This sequence encodes CASSLGDRTGLDQPQHF.